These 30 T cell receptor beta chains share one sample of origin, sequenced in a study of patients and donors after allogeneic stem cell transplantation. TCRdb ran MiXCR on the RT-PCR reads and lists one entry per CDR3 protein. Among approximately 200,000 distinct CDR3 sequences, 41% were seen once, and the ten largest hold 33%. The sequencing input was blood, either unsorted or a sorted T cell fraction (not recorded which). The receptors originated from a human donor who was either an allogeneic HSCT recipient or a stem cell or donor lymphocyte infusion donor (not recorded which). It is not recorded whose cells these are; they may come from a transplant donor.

Here the CDR3 reads CAWYTGHGELFF. The DNA of the CDR3 is TGTGCCTGGTACACCGGGCACGGGGAGCTGTTTTTT. V is TRBV30 and J is TRBJ2-2; D ambiguous. Germline CDR1 GTSNPN, CDR2 SVGIG (reference sequence). The CDR3 sequence is 12 residues long. V was pared by 5 bases and J by 7 bases, with 11 bases between.

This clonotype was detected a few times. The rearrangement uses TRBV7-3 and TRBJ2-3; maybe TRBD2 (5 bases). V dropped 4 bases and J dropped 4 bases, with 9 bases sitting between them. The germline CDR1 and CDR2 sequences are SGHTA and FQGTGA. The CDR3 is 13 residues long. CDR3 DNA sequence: TGTGCCAGCAGCTCCCCCGGGGCAGATACGCAGTATTTT. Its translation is CASSSPGADTQYF. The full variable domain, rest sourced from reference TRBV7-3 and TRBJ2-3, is GAGVSQTPSNKVTEKGKYVELRCDPISGHTALYWYRQSLGQGPEFLIYFQGTGAADDSGLPNDRFFAVRPEGSVSTLKIQRTERGDSAVYLCASSSPGADTQYFGPGTRLTVL.

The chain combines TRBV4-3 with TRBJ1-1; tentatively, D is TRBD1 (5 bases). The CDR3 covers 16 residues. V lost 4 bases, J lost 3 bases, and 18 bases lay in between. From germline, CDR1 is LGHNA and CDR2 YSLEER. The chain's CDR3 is CASSLTSDTFYTEAFF. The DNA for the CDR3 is TGCGCCAGCAGCCTTACTTCGGACACCTTTTACACTGAAGCTTTCTTT.

In DNA, the CDR3 is TGTGCCAGCAGTTTTTTGGCCTCAGAGGGTGCGAAATCACCCCTCCACTTT. It codes for CASSFLASEGAKSPLHF. The rearrangement uses TRBV27 and TRBJ1-6; D is uncertain. The V gene lost 3 bases and the J gene lost 10 bases, with 22 bases spanning the gap. Germline CDR1 reads MNHEY; CDR2 reads SMNVEV (reference sequence). CDR3 length: 17 residues.

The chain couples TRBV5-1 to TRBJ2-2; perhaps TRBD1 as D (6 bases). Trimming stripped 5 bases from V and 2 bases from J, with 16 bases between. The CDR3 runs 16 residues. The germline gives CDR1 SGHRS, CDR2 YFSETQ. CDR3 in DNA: TGCGCCAGCAGTCCCCTCCGGGACACTAACACCGGGGAGCTGTTTTTT. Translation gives CASSPLRDTNTGELFF. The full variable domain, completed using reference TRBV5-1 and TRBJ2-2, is KAGVTQTPRYLIKTRGQQVTLSCSPISGHRSVSWYQQTPGQGLQFLFEYFSETQRNKGNFPGRFSGRQFSNSRSEMNVSTLELGDSALYLCASSPLRDTNTGELFFGEGSRLTVL.

This CDR3 is CASRPGRGGYTF. CDR3 nucleotides: TGTGCCAGCAGACCAGGGCGAGGTGGCTACACCTTC. V usage is TRBV6-5 and J usage is TRBJ1-2; D perhaps matches TRBD1 (5 bases). The CDR3 covers 12 residues. The germline V gene encodes CDR1 MNHEY and CDR2 SVGAGI. Between the trimmed V and J ends, which lost 6 bases and 7 bases, there was a span of 12 bases.

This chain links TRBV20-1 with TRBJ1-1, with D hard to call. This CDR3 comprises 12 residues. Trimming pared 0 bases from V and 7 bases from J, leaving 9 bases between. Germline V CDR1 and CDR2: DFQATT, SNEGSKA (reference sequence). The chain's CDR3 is CSARETVYEAFF. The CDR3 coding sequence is TGCAGTGCTAGAGAGACGGTCTATGAAGCTTTCTTT.

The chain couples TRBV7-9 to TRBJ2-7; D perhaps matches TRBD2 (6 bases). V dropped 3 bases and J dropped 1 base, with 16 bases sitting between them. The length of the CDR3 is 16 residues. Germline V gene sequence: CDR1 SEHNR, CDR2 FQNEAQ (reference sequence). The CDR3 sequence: CASSFDGSVVSYEQYF. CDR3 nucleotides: TGTGCCAGCAGCTTTGACGGGAGTGTTGTATCCTACGAGCAGTACTTC.

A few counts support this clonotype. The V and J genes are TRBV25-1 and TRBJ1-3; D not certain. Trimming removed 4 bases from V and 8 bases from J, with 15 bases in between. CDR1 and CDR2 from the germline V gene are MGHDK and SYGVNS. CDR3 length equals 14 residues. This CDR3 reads CASSAYGSLDTIYF. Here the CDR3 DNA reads TGTGCCAGCAGTGCATATGGCAGTTTGGACACCATATATTTT.

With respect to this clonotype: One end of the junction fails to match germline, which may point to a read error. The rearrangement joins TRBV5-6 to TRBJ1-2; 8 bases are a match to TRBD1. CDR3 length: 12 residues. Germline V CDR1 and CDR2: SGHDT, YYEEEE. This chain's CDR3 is CASSWRQGNLSF. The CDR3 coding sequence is TGTGCCAGCAGCTGGAGACAGGGGAATCTGTCCTTC.

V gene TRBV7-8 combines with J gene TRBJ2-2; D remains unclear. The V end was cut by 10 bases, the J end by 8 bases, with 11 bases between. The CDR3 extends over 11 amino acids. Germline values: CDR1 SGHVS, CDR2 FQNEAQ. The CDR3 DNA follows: TGTGCCACCACCCCGGTAGGGGAGCTGTTTTTT. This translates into CATTPVGELFF.

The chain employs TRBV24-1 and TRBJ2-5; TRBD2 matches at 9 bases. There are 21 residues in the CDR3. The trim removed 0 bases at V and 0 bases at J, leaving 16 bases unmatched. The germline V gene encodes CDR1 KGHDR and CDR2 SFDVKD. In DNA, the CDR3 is TGTGCCACCAGTGATTTGGGGCTTCTAGCGGGAAAGGCCGGGGACCAAGAGACCCAGTACTTC. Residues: CATSDLGLLAGKAGDQETQYF.

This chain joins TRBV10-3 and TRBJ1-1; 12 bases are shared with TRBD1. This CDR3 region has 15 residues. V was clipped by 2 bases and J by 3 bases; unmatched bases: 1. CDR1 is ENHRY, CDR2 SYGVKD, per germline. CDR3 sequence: CAISEGTGGYTEAFF. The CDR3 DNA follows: TGTGCCATCAGTGAGGGGACAGGGGGCTACACTGAAGCTTTCTTT.

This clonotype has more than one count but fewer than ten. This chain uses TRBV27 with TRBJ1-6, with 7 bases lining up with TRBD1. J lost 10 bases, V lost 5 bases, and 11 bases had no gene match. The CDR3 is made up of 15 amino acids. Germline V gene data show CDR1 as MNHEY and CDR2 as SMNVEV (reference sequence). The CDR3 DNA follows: TGTGCCAGCAGTCCCTGGGACAGCTTGGGCTCACCCCTCCACTTT. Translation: CASSPWDSLGSPLHF.

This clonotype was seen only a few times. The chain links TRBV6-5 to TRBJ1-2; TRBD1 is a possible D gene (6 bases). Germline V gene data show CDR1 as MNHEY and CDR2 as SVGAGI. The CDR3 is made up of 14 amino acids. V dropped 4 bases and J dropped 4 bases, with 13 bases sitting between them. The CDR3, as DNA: TGTGCCAGCAGTTCTCGGGGGCGGGGCTATGGCTACACCTTC. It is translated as CASSSRGRGYGYTF.

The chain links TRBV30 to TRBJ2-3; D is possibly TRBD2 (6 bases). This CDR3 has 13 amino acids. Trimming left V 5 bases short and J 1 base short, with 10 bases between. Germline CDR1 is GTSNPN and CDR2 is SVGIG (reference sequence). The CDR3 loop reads CAWVWGGTDTQYF. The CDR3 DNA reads TGTGCCTGGGTCTGGGGGGGCACAGATACGCAGTATTTT.

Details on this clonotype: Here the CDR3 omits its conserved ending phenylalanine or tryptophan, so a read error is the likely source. The CDR3: CASSLREGNTIYI. CDR3 bases: TGTGCCAGCAGTTTAAGGGAGGGAAACACCATATATATT. This rearrangement joins TRBV27 to TRBJ1-3; D call uncertain. CDR1 is MNHEY, CDR2 SMNVEV, per germline (reference sequence). With 2 bases removed from V and 4 bases from J, the gap between germline ends came to 6 bases. The CDR3 extends over 13 amino acids.

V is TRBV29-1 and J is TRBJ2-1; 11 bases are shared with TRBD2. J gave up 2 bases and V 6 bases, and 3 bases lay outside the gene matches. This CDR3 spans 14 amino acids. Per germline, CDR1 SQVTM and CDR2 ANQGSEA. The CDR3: CSVGLAEAYNEQFF. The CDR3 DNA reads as TGCAGCGTGGGACTAGCGGAGGCCTACAATGAGCAGTTCTTC.

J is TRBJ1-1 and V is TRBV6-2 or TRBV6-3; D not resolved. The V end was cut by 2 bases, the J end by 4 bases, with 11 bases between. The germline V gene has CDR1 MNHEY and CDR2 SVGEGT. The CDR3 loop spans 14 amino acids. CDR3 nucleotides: TGTGCCAGCAGTTACCCAGAGGTGGGCACTGAAGCTTTCTTT. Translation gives CASSYPEVGTEAFF.

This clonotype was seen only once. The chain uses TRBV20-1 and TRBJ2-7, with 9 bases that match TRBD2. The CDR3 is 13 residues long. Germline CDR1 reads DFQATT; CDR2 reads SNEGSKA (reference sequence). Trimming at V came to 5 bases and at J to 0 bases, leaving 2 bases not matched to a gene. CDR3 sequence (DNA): TGCAGTGCTCCTAGCGGGAACTCCTACGAGCAGTACTTC. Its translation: CSAPSGNSYEQYF.

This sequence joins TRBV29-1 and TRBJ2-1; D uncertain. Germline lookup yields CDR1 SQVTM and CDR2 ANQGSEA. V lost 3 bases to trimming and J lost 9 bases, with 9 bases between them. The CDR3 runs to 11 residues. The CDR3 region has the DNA TGCAGCGTTGAGCGGCTCAGTGAGCAGTTCTTC. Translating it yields CSVERLSEQFF.

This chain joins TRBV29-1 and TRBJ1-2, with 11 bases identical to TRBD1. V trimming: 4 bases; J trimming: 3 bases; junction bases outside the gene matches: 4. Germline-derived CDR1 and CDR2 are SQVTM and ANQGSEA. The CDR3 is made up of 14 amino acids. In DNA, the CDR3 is TGCAGCGTTGTCCGGGACAGGGGGGACTATGGCTACACCTTC. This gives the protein CSVVRDRGDYGYTF. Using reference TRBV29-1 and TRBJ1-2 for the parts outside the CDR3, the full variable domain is SAVISQKPSRDICQRGTSLTIQCQVDSQVTMMFWYRQQPGQSLTLIATANQGSEATYESGFVIDKFPISRPNLTFSTLTVSNMSPEDSSIYLCSVVRDRGDYGYTFGSGTRLTVV.

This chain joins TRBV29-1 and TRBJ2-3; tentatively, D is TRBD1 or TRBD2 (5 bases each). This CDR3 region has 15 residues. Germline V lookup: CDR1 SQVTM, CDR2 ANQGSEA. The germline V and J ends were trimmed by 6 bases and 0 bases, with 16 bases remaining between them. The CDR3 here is CSVEGLQTSTDTQYF. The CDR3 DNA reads TGCAGCGTCGAGGGGTTGCAGACAAGCACAGATACGCAGTATTTT.

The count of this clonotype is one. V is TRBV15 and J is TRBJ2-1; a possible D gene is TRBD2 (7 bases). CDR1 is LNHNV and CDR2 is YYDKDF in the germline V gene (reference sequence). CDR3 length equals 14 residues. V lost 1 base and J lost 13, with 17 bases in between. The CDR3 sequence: CATSRVESAGAQFF. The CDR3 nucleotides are TGTGCCACCAGCAGAGTTGAATCGGCGGGGGCCCAGTTCTTC.

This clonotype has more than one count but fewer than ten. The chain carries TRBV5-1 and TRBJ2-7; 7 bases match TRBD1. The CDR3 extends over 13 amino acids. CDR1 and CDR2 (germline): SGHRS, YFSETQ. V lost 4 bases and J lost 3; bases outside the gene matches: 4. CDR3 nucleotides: TGCGCCAGCAGCCTCGGGACAGACTACGAGCAGTACTTC. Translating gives CASSLGTDYEQYF.

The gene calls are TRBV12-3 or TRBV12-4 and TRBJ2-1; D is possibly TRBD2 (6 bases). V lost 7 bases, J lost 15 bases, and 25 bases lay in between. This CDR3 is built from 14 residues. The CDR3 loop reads CASTLHPKGLSWFF. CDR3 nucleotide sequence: TGTGCCAGCACCCTACACCCGAAGGGACTCTCTTGGTTCTTC.

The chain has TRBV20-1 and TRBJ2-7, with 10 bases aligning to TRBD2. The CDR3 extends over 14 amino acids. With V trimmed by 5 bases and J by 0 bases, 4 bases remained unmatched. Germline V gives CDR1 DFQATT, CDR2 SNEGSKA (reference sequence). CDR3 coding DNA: TGCAGTGCTTGGACTAGCGGAAACTCCTACGAGCAGTACTTC. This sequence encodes CSAWTSGNSYEQYF.

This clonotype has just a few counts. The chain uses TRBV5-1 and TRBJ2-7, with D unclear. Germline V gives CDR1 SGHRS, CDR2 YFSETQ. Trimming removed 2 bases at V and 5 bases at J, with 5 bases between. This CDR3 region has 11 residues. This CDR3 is CASSFADEQYF. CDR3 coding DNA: TGCGCCAGCAGCTTTGCCGACGAGCAGTACTTC.

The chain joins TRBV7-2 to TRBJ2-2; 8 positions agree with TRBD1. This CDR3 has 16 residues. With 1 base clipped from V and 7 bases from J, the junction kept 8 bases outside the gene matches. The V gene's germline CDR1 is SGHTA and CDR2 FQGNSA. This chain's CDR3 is CASSLVGTGFIGELFF. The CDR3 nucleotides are TGTGCCAGCAGCTTAGTTGGGACAGGTTTTATCGGGGAGCTGTTTTTT.

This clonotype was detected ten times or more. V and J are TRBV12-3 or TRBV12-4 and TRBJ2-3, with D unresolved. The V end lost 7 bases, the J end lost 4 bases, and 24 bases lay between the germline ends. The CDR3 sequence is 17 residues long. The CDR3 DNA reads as TGTGCCAGCATCGACCCGGGTCTGTGGGGAAGGGCAGATACGCAGTATTTT. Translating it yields CASIDPGLWGRADTQYF.